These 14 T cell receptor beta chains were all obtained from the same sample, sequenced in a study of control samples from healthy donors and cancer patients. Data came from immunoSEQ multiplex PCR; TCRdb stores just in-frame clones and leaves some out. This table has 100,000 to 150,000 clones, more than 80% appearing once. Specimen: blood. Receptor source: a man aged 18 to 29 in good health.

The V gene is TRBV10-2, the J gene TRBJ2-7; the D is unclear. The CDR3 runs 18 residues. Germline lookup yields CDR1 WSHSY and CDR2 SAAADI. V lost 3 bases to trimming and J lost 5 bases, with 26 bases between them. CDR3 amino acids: CASSDPYRVMGERDEQYF. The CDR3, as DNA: TGCGCCAGCAGTGACCCATACCGAGTCATGGGCGAAAGGGACGAGCAGTACTTC.

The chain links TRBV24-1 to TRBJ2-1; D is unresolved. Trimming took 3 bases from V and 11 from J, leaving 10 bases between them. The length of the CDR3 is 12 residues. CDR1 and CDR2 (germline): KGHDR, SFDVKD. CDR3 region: CATSDLGGKQFF. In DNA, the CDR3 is TGTGCCACCAGTGATCTGGGTGGTAAGCAGTTCTTC.

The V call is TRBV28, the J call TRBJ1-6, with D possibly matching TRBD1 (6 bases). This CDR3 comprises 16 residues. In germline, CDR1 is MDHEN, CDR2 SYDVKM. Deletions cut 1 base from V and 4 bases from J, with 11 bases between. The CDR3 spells CASSLSTGRYNSPLHF. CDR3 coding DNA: TGTGCCAGCAGTTTATCGACAGGCCGGTATAATTCACCCCTCCACTTT.

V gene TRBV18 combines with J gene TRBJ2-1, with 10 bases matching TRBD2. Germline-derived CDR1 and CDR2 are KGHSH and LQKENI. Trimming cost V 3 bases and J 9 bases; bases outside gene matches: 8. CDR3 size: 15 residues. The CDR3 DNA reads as TGTGCCAGCTCACCGGGTACTAGCGGGAATGGTGAGCAGTTCTTC. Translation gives CASSPGTSGNGEQFF.

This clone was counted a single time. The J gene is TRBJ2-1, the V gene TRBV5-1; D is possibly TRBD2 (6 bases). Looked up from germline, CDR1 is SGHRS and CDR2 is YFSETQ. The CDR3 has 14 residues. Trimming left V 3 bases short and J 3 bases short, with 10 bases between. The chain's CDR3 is CASSSTGDYNEQFF. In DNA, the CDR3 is TGCGCCAGCAGCTCCACGGGAGACTACAATGAGCAGTTCTTC.

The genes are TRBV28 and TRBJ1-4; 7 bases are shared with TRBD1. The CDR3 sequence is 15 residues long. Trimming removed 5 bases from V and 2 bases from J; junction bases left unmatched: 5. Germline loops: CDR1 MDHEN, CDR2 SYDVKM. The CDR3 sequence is CASSGRDSTNEKLFF. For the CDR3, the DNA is TGTGCCAGCAGTGGGCGGGACAGTACTAATGAAAAACTGTTTTTT.

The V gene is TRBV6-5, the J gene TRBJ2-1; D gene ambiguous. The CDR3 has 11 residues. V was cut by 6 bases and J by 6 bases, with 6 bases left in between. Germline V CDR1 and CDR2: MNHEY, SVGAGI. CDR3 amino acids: CASSRGNEQFF. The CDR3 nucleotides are TGTGCCAGCAGCCGCGGCAATGAGCAGTTCTTC.

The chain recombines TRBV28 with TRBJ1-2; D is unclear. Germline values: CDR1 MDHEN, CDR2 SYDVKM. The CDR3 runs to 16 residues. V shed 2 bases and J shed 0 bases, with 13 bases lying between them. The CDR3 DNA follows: TGTGCCAGCAGTTTAATCACAGCGCCGTCTAACTATGGCTACACCTTC. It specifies CASSLITAPSNYGYTF.

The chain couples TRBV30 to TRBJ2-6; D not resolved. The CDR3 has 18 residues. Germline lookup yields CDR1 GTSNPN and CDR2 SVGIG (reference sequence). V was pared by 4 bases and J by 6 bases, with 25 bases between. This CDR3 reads CAWKVKGKVSYEANVLTF. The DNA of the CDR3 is TGTGCCTGGAAGGTGAAGGGTAAAGTCAGTTACGAGGCCAACGTCCTGACTTTC.

CDR3 DNA: TGCAGCGTTATGGGAACGTTGCGGACTGAAGCTTTCTTT. As protein: CSVMGTLRTEAFF. The chain joins TRBV29-1 to TRBJ1-1; D call uncertain. The V gene's germline CDR1 is SQVTM and CDR2 ANQGSEA. The CDR3 contains 13 residues. Deletions cut 5 bases from V and 5 bases from J, with 15 bases between.

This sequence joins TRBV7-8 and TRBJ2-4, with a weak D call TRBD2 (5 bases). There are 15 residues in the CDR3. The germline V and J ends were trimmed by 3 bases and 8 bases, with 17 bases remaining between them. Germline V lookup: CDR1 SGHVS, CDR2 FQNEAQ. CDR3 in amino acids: CASSFTNGAGDIQYF. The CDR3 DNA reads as TGTGCCAGCAGCTTTACAAATGGAGCCGGGGACATTCAGTACTTC.

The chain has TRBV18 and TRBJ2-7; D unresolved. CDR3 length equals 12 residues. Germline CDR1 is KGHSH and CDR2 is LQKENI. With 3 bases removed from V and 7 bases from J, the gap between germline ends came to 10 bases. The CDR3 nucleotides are TGTGCCAGCTCACCGGATAGTGGAGAGCAGTACGTC. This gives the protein CASSPDSGEQYV.

Here the CDR3 reads CSVSGDTGELFF. The CDR3 nucleotides are TGCAGCGTTTCAGGAGACACCGGGGAGCTGTTTTTT. The chain couples TRBV29-1 to TRBJ2-2; D gene unclear. The germline CDR1 and CDR2 sequences are SQVTM and ANQGSEA. The length of the CDR3 is 12 residues. V was trimmed by 5 bases and J by 3 bases, leaving 7 bases between them.

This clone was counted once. The CDR3 here is CASSLTSGGDNEQFF. Written as DNA, the CDR3 is TGTGCCAGCAGCCTAACTAGCGGGGGGGACAATGAGCAGTTCTTC. J is TRBJ2-1 and V is TRBV5-6; 13 bases align to TRBD2. The CDR3 is made up of 15 amino acids. J lost 5 bases, V lost 4 bases, and 3 bases had no gene match. Germline-derived CDR1 and CDR2 are SGHDT and YYEEEE.